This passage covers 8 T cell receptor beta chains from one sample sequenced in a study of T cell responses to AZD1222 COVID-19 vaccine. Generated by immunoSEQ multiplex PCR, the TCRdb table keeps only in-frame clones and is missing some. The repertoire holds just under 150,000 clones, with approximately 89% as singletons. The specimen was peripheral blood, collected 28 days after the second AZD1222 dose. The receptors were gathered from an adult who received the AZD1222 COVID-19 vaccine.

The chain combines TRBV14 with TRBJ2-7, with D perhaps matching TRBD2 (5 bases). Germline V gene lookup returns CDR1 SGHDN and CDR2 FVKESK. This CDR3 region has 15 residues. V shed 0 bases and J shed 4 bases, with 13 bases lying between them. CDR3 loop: CASSQDVGSAYEQYF. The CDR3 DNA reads TGTGCCAGCAGCCAAGATGTGGGGAGCGCGTACGAGCAGTACTTC.

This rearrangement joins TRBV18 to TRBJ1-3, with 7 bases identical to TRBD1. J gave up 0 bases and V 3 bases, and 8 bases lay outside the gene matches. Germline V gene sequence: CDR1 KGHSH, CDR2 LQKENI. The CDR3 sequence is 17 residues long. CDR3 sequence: CASSPYGQVFSGNTIYF. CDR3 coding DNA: TGTGCCAGCTCACCCTACGGACAGGTCTTCTCTGGAAACACCATATATTTT. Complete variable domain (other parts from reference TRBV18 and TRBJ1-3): NAGVMQNPRHLVRRRGQEARLRCSPMKGHSHVYWYRQLPEEGLKFMVYLQKENIIDESGMPKERFSAEFPKEGPSILRIQQVVRGDSAAYFCASSPYGQVFSGNTIYFGEGSWLTVV.

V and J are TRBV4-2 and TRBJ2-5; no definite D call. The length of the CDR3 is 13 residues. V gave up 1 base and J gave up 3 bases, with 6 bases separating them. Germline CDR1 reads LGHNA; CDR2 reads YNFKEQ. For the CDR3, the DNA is TGTGCCAGCAGCCAAGCCAGAGAAGAGACCCAGTACTTC. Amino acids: CASSQAREETQYF.

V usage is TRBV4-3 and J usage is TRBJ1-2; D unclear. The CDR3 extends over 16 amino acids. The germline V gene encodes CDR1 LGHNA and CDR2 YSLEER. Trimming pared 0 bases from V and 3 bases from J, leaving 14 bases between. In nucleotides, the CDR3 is TGCGCCAGCAGCCAAGATCGAATCCAACCCTACTATGGCTACACCTTC. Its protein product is CASSQDRIQPYYGYTF.

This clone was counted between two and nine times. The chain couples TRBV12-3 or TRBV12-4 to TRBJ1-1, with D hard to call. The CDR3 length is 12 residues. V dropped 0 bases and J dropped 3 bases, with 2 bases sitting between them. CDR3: CASSLAHTEAFF. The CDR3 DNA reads TGTGCCAGCAGTTTAGCGCACACTGAAGCTTTCTTT.

The CDR3 here is CSAGRTTEAFF. CDR3 DNA: TGCAGCGCCGGACGGACCACTGAAGCTTTCTTT. The chain employs TRBV29-1 and TRBJ1-1; D call uncertain. In germline, CDR1 is SQVTM, CDR2 ANQGSEA. The germline V and J ends were trimmed by 7 bases and 4 bases, with 10 bases remaining between them. The length of the CDR3 is 11 residues.

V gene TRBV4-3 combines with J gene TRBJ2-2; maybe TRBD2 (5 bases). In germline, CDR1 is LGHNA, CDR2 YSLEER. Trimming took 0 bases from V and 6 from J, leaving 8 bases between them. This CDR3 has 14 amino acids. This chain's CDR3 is CASSQDRTSGELFF. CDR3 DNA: TGCGCCAGCAGCCAAGATCGGACTTCCGGGGAGCTGTTTTTT.

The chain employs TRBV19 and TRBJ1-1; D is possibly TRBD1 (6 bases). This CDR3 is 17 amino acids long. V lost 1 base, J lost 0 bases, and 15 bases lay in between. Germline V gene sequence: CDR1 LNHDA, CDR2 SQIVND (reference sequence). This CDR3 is CASSIVKGGFMNTEAFF. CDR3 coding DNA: TGTGCCAGTAGTATAGTAAAGGGGGGCTTTATGAACACTGAAGCTTTCTTT.